The rows below give T cell receptor beta chains drawn from one sample of a study of T cell changes during pregnancy in multiple sclerosis. Assay: immunoSEQ multiplex PCR; the TCRdb copy retains only in-frame clones and omits some. The sample includes about 55,000 clones, 93% seen only once; the top ten take less than 4.5%. This specimen consisted of CD8+ T cells from peripheral blood mononuclear cells, obtained in the second trimester of pregnancy. All receptors derive from a female donor with multiple sclerosis, enrolled in a pregnancy study. The CDR3 runs from the conserved cysteine through the conserved F or W. Each record gives: D gene, clone size, V gene, J gene, CDR3 protein, CDR3 DNA. D genes are given only for firm matches. Size tells how often a clone was seen (once, few, many) or the class of an expanded clone, and some rows leave it out.

NA,NA,TRBV7-7,TRBJ2-2,CASSQEIGTSLGGELFF,TGTGCCAGCAGCCAAGAGATAGGGACATCTCTGGGCGGGGAGCTGTTTTTT
NA,NA,TRBV27,TRBJ2-4,CASSLYPPVAKNIQYF,TGTGCCAGCAGTTTATATCCTCCAGTGGCCAAAAACATTCAGTACTTC
NA,NA,TRBV30,TRBJ2-7,CAWSANGESREQYF,TGTGCCTGGAGTGCAAATGGAGAGTCCCGCGAGCAGTACTTC
TRBD1,NA,TRBV2,TRBJ1-2,CASSETGGPSNYGYTF,TGTGCCAGCAGTGAAACAGGGGGCCCCTCTAACTATGGCTACACCTTC
NA,NA,TRBV4-2,TRBJ1-2,CASSQEVRQFYGYTF,TGTGCCAGCAGCCAAGAAGTCAGACAGTTCTATGGCTACACCTTC
NA,NA,TRBV11-2,TRBJ2-1,CASSSPGEREQFF,TGTGCCAGCAGCTCTCCCGGGGAGAGGGAGCAGTTCTTC
TRBD1,NA,TRBV14,TRBJ1-2,CASSQVRQGAAFGGYTF,TGTGCCAGCAGCCAAGTACGACAGGGGGCCGCTTTTGGTGGCTACACCTTC
NA,few,TRBV4-2,TRBJ1-2,CASSQDLILSYGYTF,TGTGCCAGCAGCCAAGACCTTATCTTATCTTATGGCTACACCTTC
NA,few,TRBV4-1,TRBJ2-7,CASSFRQTYEQYF,TGCGCCAGCAGCTTCAGACAGACCTACGAGCAGTACTTC
NA,NA,TRBV28,TRBJ1-2,CASSSTAINGYTF,TGTGCCAGCAGCTCGACAGCGATTAATGGCTACACCTTC
NA,NA,TRBV7-9,TRBJ2-5,CASTGGETQYF,TGTGCCAGCACCGGGGGAGAGACCCAGTACTTC
NA,NA,TRBV9,TRBJ2-2,CASSADSSLSGELFF,TGTGCCAGCAGCGCGGACAGTTCCCTGTCCGGGGAGCTGTTTTTT
TRBD2,NA,TRBV6-5,TRBJ2-1,CASSLTSGGYNEQFF,TGTGCCAGCAGTCTGACTAGCGGGGGATACAATGAGCAGTTCTTC
NA,NA,TRBV27,TRBJ1-1,CASSPQGTTGTEAFF,TGTGCCAGCAGCCCTCAGGGGACCACGGGAACTGAAGCTTTCTTT
TRBD2,NA,TRBV7-3,TRBJ2-1,CASSSGTSGNEQFF,TGTGCCAGCAGCTCCGGGACTAGCGGCAATGAGCAGTTCTTC
TRBD2,NA,TRBV27,TRBJ2-7,CASTIPPREGSYEQYF,TGTGCCAGCACCATCCCCCCAAGGGAGGGATCGTACGAGCAGTACTTC
NA,few,TRBV27,TRBJ2-7,CASSLGLGTTSYEQYF,TGTGCCAGCAGTTTAGGGCTGGGGACAACATCCTACGAGCAGTACTTC
NA,NA,TRBV2,TRBJ1-1,CASSELVQGNTEAFF,TGTGCCAGCAGTGAATTGGTTCAGGGGAACACTGAAGCTTTCTTT
TRBD2,NA,TRBV28,TRBJ2-7,CASSSPSGLYEQYF,TGTGCCAGCAGTTCTCCTAGCGGTCTTTACGAGCAGTACTTC
TRBD1,NA,TRBV5-4,TRBJ2-1,CASSLRQGADEQFF,TGTGCCAGCAGCCTGAGACAGGGGGCAGACGAGCAGTTCTTC
TRBD2,NA,TRBV18,TRBJ2-5,CASSPTSGSRETQYF,TGTGCCAGCTCACCGACTAGCGGGAGTAGAGAGACCCAGTACTTC
NA,once,TRBV4-2,TRBJ1-2,CASSQGQGIIHGYTF,TGTGCCAGCAGCCAAGGGCAGGGAATCATACATGGCTACACCTTC
NA,NA,TRBV9,TRBJ2-5,CASSAGGSGQETQYF,TGTGCCAGCAGCGCTGGGGGGAGTGGCCAAGAGACCCAGTACTTC
TRBD2,NA,TRBV19,TRBJ2-1,CASSIETLAANEQFF,TGTGCCAGTAGTATCGAGACGCTAGCGGCGAATGAGCAGTTCTTC
NA,NA,TRBV5-1,TRBJ1-1,CASSLVGGERTEAFF,TGCGCCAGCAGCTTGGTTGGAGGGGAGAGGACTGAAGCTTTCTTT
NA,NA,TRBV7-9,TRBJ1-2,CASSLLGRGQNYGYTF,TGTGCCAGCAGCCTCCTCGGCAGGGGCCAAAACTATGGCTACACCTTC
TRBD2,NA,TRBV7-8,TRBJ2-3,CASSLGTSETDTQYF,TGTGCCAGCAGCTTAGGGACTAGCGAGACAGATACGCAGTATTTT
NA,NA,TRBV19,TRBJ2-1,CASTVAGYNEQFF,TGTGCCAGTACCGTAGCCGGGTACAATGAGCAGTTCTTC
NA,NA,TRBV9,TRBJ2-1,CASSESSGGRNEQFF,TGTGCCAGCAGCGAGAGCTCCGGGGGGCGGAATGAGCAGTTCTTC
NA,NA,TRBV6-6,TRBJ2-7,CASSALLGEQYF,TGTGCCAGCAGTGCTCTTCTAGGAGAGCAGTACTTC
NA,NA,TRBV10-3,TRBJ2-1,CAISIQNEQFF,TGTGCCATCAGCATACAGAATGAGCAGTTCTTC
TRBD1,medium-sized,TRBV6-1,TRBJ2-7,CASSEGETGGYEQYF,TGTGCCAGCAGTGAAGGGGAGACAGGGGGCTACGAGCAGTACTTC
NA,NA,TRBV4-1,TRBJ2-1,CASSPGGNNEQFF,TGCGCCAGCAGCCCCGGGGGAAACAATGAGCAGTTCTTC
NA,once,TRBV27,TRBJ1-2,CASSLLSSGIDGYTF,TGTGCCAGCAGTTTATTATCGTCAGGCATAGATGGCTACACCTTC
NA,once,TRBV4-3,TRBJ1-2,CASSQEAPGGDYDGYTF,TGCGCCAGCAGCCAGGAGGCACCAGGAGGGGACTATGATGGCTACACCTTC
TRBD2,NA,TRBV11-2,TRBJ2-1,CASSLGTSGPYNEQFF,TGTGCCAGCAGCTTGGGGACTAGCGGACCCTACAATGAGCAGTTCTTC
NA,NA,TRBV15,TRBJ1-1,CATSRGTGGTEAFF,TGTGCCACCAGCAGAGGCACCGGGGGCACTGAAGCTTTCTTT
NA,NA,TRBV25-1,TRBJ2-7,CARTAAYEQYF,TGTGCCAGGACTGCAGCCTACGAGCAGTACTTC
TRBD1,NA,TRBV27,TRBJ2-7,CASSPRDRAYEQYF,TGTGCCAGCAGTCCCCGGGACAGAGCCTACGAGCAGTACTTC
TRBD1,NA,TRBV4-1,TRBJ2-7,CASSFRQGGLLEQYF,TGCGCCAGCAGCTTTAGACAGGGGGGACTTTTGGAGCAGTACTTC
TRBD1,NA,TRBV30,TRBJ2-3,CAWSGRDRRSDTQYF,TGTGCCTGGAGCGGCCGGGACAGGCGTTCAGATACGCAGTATTTT
NA,NA,TRBV7-2,TRBJ2-1,CASSGGNEQFF,TGTGCCAGCAGCGGAGGCAATGAGCAGTTCTTC